This T cell receptor beta chain was identified in a study of Graves' ophthalmopathy and Graves' hyperthyroidism. Exclusion covered patients with other autoimmune diseases or uncontrolled infections (as well as pregnancy or lactation). The diagnosis was founded upon clinical symptoms, serum thyroxine, TRAb, thyroid ultrasound and orbital computed tomography. PBMCs were obtained from roughly 9.7 ml of fresh peripheral blood. The study amplified TCR beta CDR3 regions using RNA transcripts. A first-round RT-PCR used HTBI primers, followed by a second-round multiplex PCR. From the multiplex PCR reads, TCRdb called clonotypes with MiXCR, one entry per CDR3 protein. Altogether about 370,000 distinct CDR3 sequences are present, about 18% being singletons, with the ten largest covering about 2.4%. Study-level results: In blood, most expanded thyroid clonotypes above 0.001 frequency were also detected.

About this clonotype: Its antigen is currently unknown.

This clonotype originated in an adult woman with stable Graves' hyperthyroidism. The sequencing input was peripheral blood.

The CDR3 DNA sequence: TGCGCCAGCAGCTGGGACAAAGTCTACGAGCAGTACTTC. This translates into CASSWDKVYEQYF. The V call is TRBV5-1, the J call TRBJ2-7; perhaps TRBD1 as D (6 bases). In germline, CDR1 is SGHRS, CDR2 YFSETQ. Between the trimmed V and J ends, which lost 3 bases and 3 bases, there was a span of 10 bases. CDR3 length: 13 amino acids.